The 27 T cell receptor beta chains below were found in one sample sequenced in a study of CD8+ T cells in alopecia areata. The sequencing template was cDNA reverse transcribed from extracted RNA. TCRdb's table, derived via immunoSEQ multiplex PCR, lists solely in-frame clones and lacks some. The data hold some 240,000 clones, with 50% to 60% observed a single time. The material sequenced was CD4+ T cells sorted from blood, taken at week 0. Every receptor here comes from a human donor with alopecia areata.

The chain is built from TRBV6-5 and TRBJ1-1; D is ambiguous. The CDR3 extends over 14 amino acids. Germline-derived CDR1 and CDR2 are MNHEY and SVGAGI. Trimming shortened V by 7 bases and J by 4 bases, and 16 bases separated the two germline ends. DNA for the CDR3: TGTGCCAGCATTGAAAAGCGGGTGGGCACTGAAGCTTTCTTT. Translating it yields CASIEKRVGTEAFF.

The chain carries TRBV25-1 and TRBJ2-7; 10 nucleotides agree with TRBD1. This CDR3 contains 14 residues. After removal of 4 bases from V and 0 bases from J, the junction contained 0 bases not matched to a gene. CDR1 MGHDK and CDR2 SYGVNS come from the germline V gene. The CDR3 reads CASSGTGGSYEQYF. The CDR3 DNA is TGTGCCAGCAGTGGGACAGGGGGCTCCTACGAGCAGTACTTC.

This clone was counted a few times. This rearrangement joins TRBV6-5 to TRBJ1-2; D is unresolved. The germline V gene encodes CDR1 MNHEY and CDR2 SVGAGI. The CDR3 is 12 residues long. The germline V and J ends were trimmed by 5 bases and 7 bases, with 11 bases remaining between them. CDR3 residues: CASSPPHGGYTF. In nucleotides, the CDR3 is TGTGCCAGCAGTCCCCCCCACGGTGGCTACACCTTC.

The rearrangement joins TRBV5-4 to TRBJ1-1, with no clear D. Germline lookup yields CDR1 SGHNT and CDR2 YYREEE (reference sequence). The CDR3 runs 16 residues. With 0 bases removed from V and 0 bases from J, the gap between germline ends came to 12 bases. The CDR3 sequence: CASSLGSGPLNTEAFF. CDR3 nucleotides: TGTGCCAGCAGCTTGGGATCGGGTCCGCTGAACACTGAAGCTTTCTTT.

This clone showed up just a few times. The V gene is TRBV4-1, the J gene TRBJ2-7; D may be TRBD1 or TRBD2 (5 bases each). V was cut by 0 bases and J by 3 bases, with 12 bases left in between. The CDR3 length is 15 residues. Germline V lookup: CDR1 MGHRA, CDR2 YSYEKL. CDR3 amino acids: CASSQDRGPFYEQYF. In DNA form, the CDR3 reads TGCGCCAGCAGCCAAGATCGGGGACCCTTCTACGAGCAGTACTTC.

This clone was counted between two and nine times. V usage is TRBV29-1 and J usage is TRBJ1-6, with D maybe TRBD1 (5 bases). The CDR3 consists of 13 residues. The V gene lost 6 bases and the J gene lost 0 bases, with 6 bases spanning the gap. Germline V gene data show CDR1 as SQVTM and CDR2 as ANQGSEA. In nucleotides, the CDR3 is TGCAGCGTGGGGGTCTCCTATAATTCACCCCTCCACTTT. Translation gives CSVGVSYNSPLHF.

This clone was found a few times. Other DNA sequences from this sample encode an identical CDR3 as well. This chain links TRBV30 with TRBJ1-2, with D unclear. V was clipped by 1 base and J by 4 bases, with 1 base between them. The CDR3 totals 10 residues. Germline CDR1 reads GTSNPN; CDR2 reads SVGIG (reference sequence). CDR3 bases: TGTGCCTGGAGTGCCTATGGCTACACCTTC. It encodes CAWSAYGYTF. Full variable domain (missing parts from reference TRBV30 and TRBJ1-2): SQTIHQWPATLVQPVGSPLSLECTVEGTSNPNLYWYRQAAGRGLQLLFYSVGIGQISSEVPQNLSASRPQDRQFILSSKKLLLSDSGFYLCAWSAYGYTFGSGTRLTVV.

This rearrangement joins TRBV19 to TRBJ1-1; D remains unclear. Germline CDR1 is LNHDA and CDR2 is SQIVND (reference sequence). Trimming took 4 bases from V and 1 from J, leaving 10 bases between them. This CDR3 is 14 amino acids long. CDR3 region: CASSTADSNTEAFF. In nucleotides, the CDR3 is TGTGCCAGTAGTACCGCGGACTCGAACACTGAAGCTTTCTTT.

CDR3 sequence: CASSQGESTDTQYF. The CDR3 region has the DNA TGCGCCAGCAGCCAAGGAGAATCCACAGATACGCAGTATTTT. V gene TRBV4-1 combines with J gene TRBJ2-3, with D uncertain. This CDR3 has 14 amino acids. The germline V and J ends were trimmed by 1 base and 2 bases, with 7 bases remaining between them. The germline V gene has CDR1 MGHRA and CDR2 YSYEKL.

V is TRBV7-9 and J is TRBJ1-1; possibly TRBD1 for D (5 bases). V was shortened by 5 bases and J by 6 bases, with 16 bases between the two germline ends. The CDR3 contains 14 residues. Germline values: CDR1 SEHNR, CDR2 FQNEAQ (reference sequence). For the CDR3, the DNA is TGTGCCAGCAGCGTGGGCCTCTCGGGGGCTGAAGCTTTCTTT. This gives the protein CASSVGLSGAEAFF.

The chain links TRBV6-4 to TRBJ2-6; 7 bases align to TRBD1. J gave up 2 bases and V 6 bases, and 1 base lay outside the gene matches. Germline values: CDR1 MRHNA, CDR2 SNTAGT. The CDR3 extends over 14 amino acids. The CDR3 DNA follows: TGTGCCAGCAGCGACAGGGCTGGGGCCAACGTCCTGACTTTC. Translated: CASSDRAGANVLTF.

The chain combines TRBV11-3 with TRBJ2-7; D perhaps matches TRBD2 (7 bases). The CDR3 is 15 residues long. Trimming shortened V by 5 bases and J by 5 bases, and 19 bases separated the two germline ends. Germline V gene sequence: CDR1 SGHNT, CDR2 YENEEA. The CDR3 here is CASSQTARGRNEQYF. The CDR3 DNA reads TGTGCCAGCAGCCAGACGGCGCGGGGGCGGAACGAGCAGTACTTC.

This clone appeared once. The chain is built from TRBV5-1 and TRBJ2-5, with D maybe TRBD1 (6 bases). The V gene's germline CDR1 is SGHRS and CDR2 YFSETQ. The CDR3 loop spans 16 amino acids. V was pared by 4 bases and J by 1 base, with 17 bases between. CDR3: CASSRREQGPQETQYF. For the CDR3, the DNA is TGCGCCAGCAGCCGTCGGGAACAGGGTCCCCAAGAGACCCAGTACTTC.

The chain combines TRBV25-1 with TRBJ1-4; possibly TRBD1 for D (5 bases). CDR1 is MGHDK and CDR2 is SYGVNS in the germline V gene. This CDR3 comprises 16 residues. V was shortened by 6 bases and J by 0 bases, with 14 bases between the two germline ends. The CDR3 spells CASSLGTLATNEKLFF. CDR3 DNA sequence: TGTGCCAGCAGCCTTGGGACCCTTGCAACTAATGAAAAACTGTTTTTT.

The chain recombines TRBV7-3 with TRBJ1-1; D not resolved. V gave up 1 base and J gave up 1 base, with 10 bases separating them. CDR3 length equals 15 residues. Germline V gene data show CDR1 as SGHTA and CDR2 as FQGTGA. The CDR3 is CASSLNTLTNTEAFF. CDR3 bases: TGTGCCAGCAGCTTAAATACACTAACGAACACTGAAGCTTTCTTT.

The rearrangement links TRBV29-1 to TRBJ2-7; the D gene is possibly TRBD1 (5 bases). CDR1 and CDR2 (germline): SQVTM, ANQGSEA. CDR3 length: 11 amino acids. V lost 5 bases to trimming and J lost 6 bases, with 11 bases between them. The CDR3 coding sequence is TGCAGCGTTCTAGGGGCTGGCGAGCAGTACTTC. This codes for CSVLGAGEQYF.

The chain carries TRBV18 and TRBJ2-1, with D perhaps matching TRBD2 (5 bases). The CDR3 is 15 amino acids. Trimming took off 2 bases at V and 5 bases at J, with 13 bases between the two ends. Germline CDR1 and CDR2: KGHSH and LQKENI. This chain's CDR3 is CASSPKVNGDNEQFF. The CDR3 nucleotides read TGTGCCAGCTCACCAAAGGTCAACGGGGACAATGAGCAGTTCTTC.

CDR3 protein: CASSLGQGVYNEQFF. CDR3 bases: TGTGCCAGCAGCTTGGGACAGGGGGTTTACAATGAGCAGTTCTTC. V and J are TRBV5-4 and TRBJ2-1, with 9 bases matching TRBD1. The CDR3 is 15 amino acids. V lost 0 bases, J lost 4 bases, and 2 bases stayed unmatched. Germline CDR1 SGHNT, CDR2 YYREEE (reference sequence).

V usage is TRBV30 and J usage is TRBJ2-1, with a tentative D call TRBD1 (7 bases). With 3 bases removed from V and 4 bases from J, the gap between germline ends came to 13 bases. The CDR3 is 14 amino acids. From germline, CDR1 is GTSNPN and CDR2 SVGIG (reference sequence). CDR3 nucleotide sequence: TGTGCCTGGAGGGGGGGACAGACGTACAATGAGCAGTTCTTC. It codes for CAWRGGQTYNEQFF.

This clone appeared a single time. The chain joins TRBV6-4 to TRBJ2-1; D not certain. CDR3 length: 11 amino acids. V was shortened by 3 bases and J by 5 bases, with 2 bases between the two germline ends. Germline assignment: CDR1 MRHNA and CDR2 SNTAGT. CDR3 DNA: TGTGCCAGCAGTGAGAACAATGAGCAGTTCTTC. As protein: CASSENNEQFF.

The J gene is TRBJ1-2, the V gene TRBV6-1; TRBD1 agrees at 7 bases. Trimming cost V 5 bases and J 3 bases; bases outside gene matches: 6. Germline V lookup: CDR1 MNHNS, CDR2 SASEGT. The CDR3 has 14 amino acids. This chain's CDR3 is CASSRFTGDYGYTF. As DNA, the CDR3 is TGTGCCAGCAGTCGATTTACAGGGGACTATGGCTACACCTTC.

This clone was seen a handful of times. V usage is TRBV29-1 and J usage is TRBJ1-2; no firm D call. The CDR3 covers 12 residues. V lost 4 bases, J lost 2 bases, and 8 bases lay in between. Germline CDR1 SQVTM, CDR2 ANQGSEA. For the CDR3, the DNA is TGCAGCGTTGTTAAACCCAACTATGGCTACACCTTC. This sequence encodes CSVVKPNYGYTF.

This clone has only a few counts. The V gene is TRBV9, the J gene TRBJ2-3, with unresolved D. V was shortened by 0 bases and J by 10 bases, with 12 bases between the two germline ends. The CDR3 loop spans 13 amino acids. The germline V gene has CDR1 SGDLS and CDR2 YYNGEE. The CDR3 region is CASSVDANGPQYF. Written as DNA, the CDR3 is TGTGCCAGCAGCGTAGACGCCAACGGGCCGCAGTATTTT.

This rearrangement joins TRBV30 to TRBJ1-2; D possibly corresponds to TRBD1 (5 bases). Germline V lookup: CDR1 GTSNPN, CDR2 SVGIG (reference sequence). With 3 bases removed from V and 4 bases from J, the gap between germline ends came to 12 bases. The CDR3 is 13 residues long. CDR3 coding DNA: TGTGCCTGGAGAAGGGGTTCTGGCTATGGCTACACCTTC. Its protein is CAWRRGSGYGYTF.

The V gene is TRBV2, the J gene TRBJ2-1, with D unclear. V gave up 3 bases and J gave up 0 bases, with 15 bases separating them. The germline V gene encodes CDR1 SNHLY and CDR2 FYNNEI. The CDR3 is made up of 17 amino acids. As DNA, the CDR3 is TGTGCCAGCAGTGACGTCTCAGACCAAAGCTCCTACAATGAGCAGTTCTTC. It codes for CASSDVSDQSSYNEQFF.

Ten or more counts support this clone. The CDR3 coding sequence is TGTGCCAGCAGCGCCCCCAATTACGAGCAGTACTTC. Translation: CASSAPNYEQYF. The V call is TRBV6-1, the J call TRBJ2-7; D not certain. Trimming removed 6 bases at V and 4 bases at J, with 10 bases between. Germline V gene data show CDR1 as MNHNS and CDR2 as SASEGT. The CDR3 has 12 residues.

In this sample, this clone turned up a few times. This chain uses TRBV29-1 with TRBJ2-6; D remains ambiguous. V lost 6 bases to trimming and J lost 2 bases, with 5 bases between them. The germline CDR1 and CDR2 sequences are SQVTM and ANQGSEA. There are 12 residues in the CDR3. The CDR3, as DNA: TGCAGCGTGTATGCTGGGGCCAACGTCCTGACTTTC. Its translation: CSVYAGANVLTF. The full variable domain, in which reference TRBV29-1 and TRBJ2-6 provide the parts outside the CDR3, is SAVISQKPSRDICQRGTSLTIQCQVDSQVTMMFWYRQQPGQSLTLIATANQGSEATYESGFVIDKFPISRPNLTFSTLTVSNMSPEDSSIYLCSVYAGANVLTFGAGSRLTVL.